The subject of this entry is one TCR beta chain. Relative to the germline gene, one junction end is altered; a read error may explain this. When sampled, the donors appeared nominally healthy, though they likely had unrecorded immune exposures. PCR primers comprised 60 Vbeta and 13 Jbeta primers. In the source study's methods: Tens of millions of unique TCR beta chains, roughly 11 million shared, were counted in a later analysis. Some clones are missing from TCRdb's copy, which holds only in-frame ones; the method was immunoSEQ multiplex PCR. D and trimming were read from the DNA, whereas the V and J calls and clone size are those reported in that table. The sample holds about 160,000 clones, 60% to 85% seen once. This entry belongs to a study of cytomegalovirus exposure and HLA in healthy donors. CDR3 length equals 15 residues. Germline loops: CDR1 SEHNR, CDR2 FQNEAQ (reference sequence).

The gene calls are TRBV7-9 and TRBJ2-3, with TRBD2 as a possible D gene (5 bases). The receptor's source is a man aged 35 to 55 in good health and CMV-seropositive. The sequenced sample consisted of PBMCs. The CDR3 sequence: CSSSLASSGGGTQYF. The CDR3, as DNA: TGTTCCAGCAGCTTAGCGTCAAGCGGTGGCGGAACGCAGTATTTT. The whole variable domain, remainder taken from reference TRBV7-9 and TRBJ2-3, is DTGVSQNPRHKITKRGQNVTFRCDPISEHNRLYWYRQTLGQGPEFLTYFQNEAQLEKSRLLSDRFSAERPKGSFSTLEIQRTEQGDSAMYLCSSSLASSGGGTQYFGPGTRLTVL.